This T cell receptor (beta chain) emerged from a study of regulatory T cells in long-lasting Graves disease. This clonotype came up a few times. The CDR3 extends over 13 amino acids. Per the germline V gene, CDR1 is SQVTM and CDR2 is ANQGSEA. Deletions cut 5 bases from V and 0 bases from J, with 7 bases between. Libraries of TCR beta came from iRepertoire HTBI primers plus Arm-PCR of CDR3 regions. TCRdb re-called the multiplex PCR reads through MiXCR, storing one row per CDR3 protein. Altogether hundreds of thousands of distinct CDR3 sequences are present, roughly 16% being singletons, with the ten largest covering about 20%. Time point specified: newly diagnosed GD, antithyroid drugs for less than 3 months. Scientists built the TCR library using RNA that was extracted from PBMCs. These data also formed part of another study, on T cells in Graves' hyperthyroidism and ophthalmopathy. That paper adds: Diagnoses were made from clinical symptoms, serum measures (thyroxine and TRAb), thyroid ultrasound and orbital computed tomography.

The input for sequencing was peripheral blood mononuclear cells (PBMCs), taken at new diagnosis, from a patient treated with antithyroid drugs. This clonotype originated in a woman between 25 and 40 years old with Graves disease. J is TRBJ2-2 and V is TRBV29-1; D is unclear. As DNA, the CDR3 is TGCAGCGTTAGGGATACGAACACCGGGGAGCTGTTTTTT. Translation gives CSVRDTNTGELFF.